These 10 T cell receptor beta chains share one sample of origin, sequenced in a study of Graves' ophthalmopathy and Graves' hyperthyroidism. Amplification targeted the TCR beta CDR3 regions, with RNA transcripts as the source material. RT-PCR in the first round used HTBI primers; a second-round multiplex PCR followed. Each CDR3 protein is one row after TCRdb ran MiXCR on the multiplex PCR reads. The data contain approximately 700,000 distinct CDR3 sequences, roughly two fifths of them singletons. The material sequenced was peripheral blood. All receptors come from an adult man with Graves' ophthalmopathy.

V and J are TRBV6-5 and TRBJ2-7, with D possibly called TRBD1 or TRBD2 (6 bases each). CDR1 is MNHEY and CDR2 is SVGAGI in the germline V gene. The CDR3 sequence is 13 residues long. The V and J ends lost 7 bases and 1 base respectively, with 11 bases between them. The CDR3 region has the DNA TGTGCCAGCACAAGGGGGACTTCCTACGAGCAGTACTTC. Translating it yields CASTRGTSYEQYF.

In its sample, this clonotype was seen many times. The rearrangement links TRBV9 to TRBJ1-1; 9 nucleotides agree with TRBD1. The junction had 16 bases not matched to a gene; V was cut back by 1 base and J by 3 bases. This CDR3 spans 19 amino acids. Germline V gives CDR1 SGDLS, CDR2 YYNGEE. Written as DNA, the CDR3 is TGTGCCAGCAGCGTAAGGGGTTACAGGGGGCGCGGTCTGGACACTGAAGCTTTCTTT. Translated, it gives CASSVRGYRGRGLDTEAFF.

With regard to this clonotype: At one boundary the junction diverges from the germline segment, which might be a read error. This chain connects TRBV10-2 to TRBJ1-1; D call uncertain. The germline CDR1 and CDR2 sequences are WSHSY and SAAADI. The CDR3 has 15 residues. This CDR3 reads CASRESAGKSTEAFF. The CDR3 DNA follows: TGTGCCAGCAGAGAGTCTGCAGGCAAGAGCACTGAAGCTTTCTTT.

The V and J genes are TRBV20-1 and TRBJ2-5; 9 bases map to TRBD1. CDR1 is DFQATT and CDR2 is SNEGSKA in the germline V gene (reference sequence). The V segment lost 6 bases and the J segment 4 bases; nucleotides outside the gene matches: 12. The CDR3 consists of 15 residues. In DNA form, the CDR3 reads TGCAGTGCCCGAGGGGCCGGGACAGGGCGAGAGACCCAGTACTTC. Translation: CSARGAGTGRETQYF.

The chain has TRBV20-1 and TRBJ2-7; the D gene could be TRBD1 or TRBD2 (5 bases each). The length of the CDR3 is 16 residues. CDR1 is DFQATT and CDR2 is SNEGSKA in the germline V gene (reference sequence). The germline V and J ends were trimmed by 1 base and 4 bases, with 20 bases remaining between them. CDR3 nucleotide sequence: TGCAGTGCTAGAGGGGGCATGGTGGGGAGCATTTACGAGCAGTACTTC. Encoded protein: CSARGGMVGSIYEQYF.

The chain combines TRBV7-9 with TRBJ2-5; TRBD1 matches at 7 bases. Losses at the gene ends were 5 bases for V and 5 bases for J; bases not matched to a gene: 8. This CDR3 spans 14 amino acids. Germline CDR1 is SEHNR and CDR2 is FQNEAQ (reference sequence). This CDR3 reads CASSRIDRDETQYF. The CDR3 DNA follows: TGTGCCAGCAGCCGCATTGACAGGGACGAGACCCAGTACTTC.

This clonotype was counted between two and nine times. CDR3 nucleotide sequence: TGTGCCAGCAGCCCGCCGACAGGGAGCAATCAGCCCCAGCATTTT. Residues: CASSPPTGSNQPQHF. The V and J genes are TRBV24-1 and TRBJ1-5; 7 nucleotides match TRBD1. Germline V gives CDR1 KGHDR, CDR2 SFDVKD. J was trimmed by 1 base and V by 11 bases; bases with no gene match: 10. The CDR3 loop spans 15 amino acids.

This clonotype came up once. At one end the junction does not follow the germline gene, possibly because of a read error. The J gene is TRBJ2-2, the V gene TRBV7-3; D might be TRBD1 or TRBD2, each matching 7 bases. The CDR3 extends over 15 amino acids. CDR1 is SGHTA, CDR2 FQGTGA, per germline. The CDR3 nucleotides read TGCGCCAGGGGGGGTGGTAGAGTGAACACCGGGGAGCTGTTTTTT. This codes for CARGGGRVNTGELFF. The variable domain in full, completed from reference TRBV7-3 and TRBJ2-2, reads GAGVSQTPSNKVTEKGKYVELRCDPISGHTALYWYRQSLGQGPEFLIYFQGTGAADDSGLPNDRFFAVRPEGSVSTLKIQRTERGDSAVYLCARGGGRVNTGELFFGEGSRLTVL.

This clonotype has a count of ten or more. The rearrangement joins TRBV12-3 or TRBV12-4 to TRBJ1-5; D remains unclear. Trimming took off 4 bases at V and 5 bases at J, with 6 bases between the two ends. The CDR3 has 12 amino acids. The CDR3, as DNA: TGTGCCAGCAGTTCCCAATATCAGCCCCAGCATTTT. Residues: CASSSQYQPQHF.

CDR3 sequence reads: CASSQRGYTGELFF. DNA for the CDR3: TGTGCCAGCAGCCAGAGGGGCTACACCGGGGAGCTGTTTTTT. V gene TRBV14 combines with J gene TRBJ2-2; perhaps D is TRBD1 or TRBD2 (5 bases each). The CDR3 sequence is 14 residues long. Trimming took off 3 bases at V and 3 bases at J, with 8 bases between the two ends. CDR1 is SGHDN and CDR2 is FVKESK in the germline V gene.